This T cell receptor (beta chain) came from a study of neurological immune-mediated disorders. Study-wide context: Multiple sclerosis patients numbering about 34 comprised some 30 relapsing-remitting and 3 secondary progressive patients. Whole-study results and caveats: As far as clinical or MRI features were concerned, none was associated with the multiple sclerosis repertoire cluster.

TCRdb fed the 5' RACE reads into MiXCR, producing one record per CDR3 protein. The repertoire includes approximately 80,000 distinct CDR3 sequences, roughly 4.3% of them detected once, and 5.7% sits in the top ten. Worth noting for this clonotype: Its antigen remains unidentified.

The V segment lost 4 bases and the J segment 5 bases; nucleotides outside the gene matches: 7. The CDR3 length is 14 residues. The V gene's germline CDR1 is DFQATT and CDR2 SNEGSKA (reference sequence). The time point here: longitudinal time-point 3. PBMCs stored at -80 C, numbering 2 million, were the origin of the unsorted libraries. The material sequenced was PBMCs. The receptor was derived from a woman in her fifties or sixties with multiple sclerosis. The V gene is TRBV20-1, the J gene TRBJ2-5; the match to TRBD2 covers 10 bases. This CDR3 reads CSANSGLAAETQYF. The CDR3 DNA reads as TGCAGTGCTAACTCTGGACTAGCGGCGGAGACCCAGTACTTC.